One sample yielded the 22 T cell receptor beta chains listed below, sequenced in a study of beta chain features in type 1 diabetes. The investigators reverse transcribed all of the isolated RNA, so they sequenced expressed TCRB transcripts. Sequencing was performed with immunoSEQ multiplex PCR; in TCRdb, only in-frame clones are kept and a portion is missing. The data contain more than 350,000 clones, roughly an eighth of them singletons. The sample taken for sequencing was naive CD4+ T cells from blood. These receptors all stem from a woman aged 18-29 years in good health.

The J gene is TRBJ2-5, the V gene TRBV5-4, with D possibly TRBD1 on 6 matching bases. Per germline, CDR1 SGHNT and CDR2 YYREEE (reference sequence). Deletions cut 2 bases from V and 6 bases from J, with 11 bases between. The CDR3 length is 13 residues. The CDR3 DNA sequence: TGTGCCAGCAGCTTCCAGGGGACAAAGACCCAGTACTTC. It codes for CASSFQGTKTQYF. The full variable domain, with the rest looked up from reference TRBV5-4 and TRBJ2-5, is ETGVTQSPTHLIKTRGQQVTLRCSSQSGHNTVSWYQQALGQGPQFIFQYYREEENGRGNFPPRFSGLQFPNYSSELNVNALELDDSALYLCASSFQGTKTQYFGPGTRLLVL.

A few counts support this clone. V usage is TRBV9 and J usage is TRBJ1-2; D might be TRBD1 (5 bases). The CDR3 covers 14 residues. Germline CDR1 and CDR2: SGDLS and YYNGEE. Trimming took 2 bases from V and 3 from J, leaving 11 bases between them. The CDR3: CASSVTGDHYGYTF. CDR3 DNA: TGTGCCAGCAGCGTTACTGGGGACCACTATGGCTACACCTTC.

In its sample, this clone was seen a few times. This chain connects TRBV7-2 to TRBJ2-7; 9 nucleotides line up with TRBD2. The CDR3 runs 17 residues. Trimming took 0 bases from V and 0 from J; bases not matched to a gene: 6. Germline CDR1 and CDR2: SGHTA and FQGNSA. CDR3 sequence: CASSLAGSGGSSYEQYV. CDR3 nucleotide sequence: TGTGCCAGCAGCTTAGCGGGTAGCGGGGGTAGCTCCTACGAGCAGTACGTC.

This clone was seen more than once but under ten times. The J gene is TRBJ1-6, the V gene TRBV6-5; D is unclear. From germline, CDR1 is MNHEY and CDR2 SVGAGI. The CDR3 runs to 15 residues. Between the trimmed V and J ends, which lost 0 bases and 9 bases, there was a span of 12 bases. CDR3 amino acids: CASSYSDSPFSPLHF. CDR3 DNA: TGTGCCAGCAGTTACTCCGATAGTCCCTTTTCACCCCTCCACTTT.

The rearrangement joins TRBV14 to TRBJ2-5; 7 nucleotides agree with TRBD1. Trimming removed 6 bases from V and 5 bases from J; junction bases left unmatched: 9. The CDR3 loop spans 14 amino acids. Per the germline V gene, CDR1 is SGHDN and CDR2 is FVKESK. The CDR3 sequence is CASRITGAGETQYF. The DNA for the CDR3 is TGTGCCAGCAGAATAACAGGGGCCGGGGAGACCCAGTACTTC.

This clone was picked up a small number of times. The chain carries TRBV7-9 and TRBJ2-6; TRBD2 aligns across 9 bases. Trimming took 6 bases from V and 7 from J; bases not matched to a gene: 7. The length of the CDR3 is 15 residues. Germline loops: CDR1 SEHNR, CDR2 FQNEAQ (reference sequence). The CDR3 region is CASRTSGLLANVLTF. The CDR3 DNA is TGTGCCAGCAGGACTAGCGGTCTCCTTGCCAACGTCCTGACTTTC.

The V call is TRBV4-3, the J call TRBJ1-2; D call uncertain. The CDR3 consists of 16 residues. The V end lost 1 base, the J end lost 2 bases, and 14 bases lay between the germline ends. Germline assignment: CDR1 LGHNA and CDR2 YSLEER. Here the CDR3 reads CASSQVATASNYGYTF. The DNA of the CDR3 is TGCGCCAGCAGCCAAGTCGCGACCGCGTCCAACTATGGCTACACCTTC.

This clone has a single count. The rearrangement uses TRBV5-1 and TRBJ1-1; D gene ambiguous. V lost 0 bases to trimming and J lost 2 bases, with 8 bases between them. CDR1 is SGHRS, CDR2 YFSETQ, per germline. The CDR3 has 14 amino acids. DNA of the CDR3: TGCGCCAGCAGCTTGGGAGTGACCAACACTGAAGCTTTCTTT. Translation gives CASSLGVTNTEAFF.

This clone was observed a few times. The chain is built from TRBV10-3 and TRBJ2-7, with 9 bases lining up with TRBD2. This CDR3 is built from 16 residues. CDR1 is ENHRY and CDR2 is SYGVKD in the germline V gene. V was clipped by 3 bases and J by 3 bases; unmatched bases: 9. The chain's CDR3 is CAISEALAGVRYEQYF. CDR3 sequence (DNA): TGTGCCATCAGTGAAGCATTAGCGGGAGTTCGCTACGAGCAGTACTTC.

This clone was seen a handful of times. In nucleotides, the CDR3 is TGTGCCAGCAGCTCCTGGGACAGCAGCAATGAGCAGTTCTTC. Its translation: CASSSWDSSNEQFF. The chain joins TRBV7-6 to TRBJ2-1; TRBD1 matches 7 bases. V gave up 4 bases and J gave up 6 bases; unmatched junction bases: 6. The CDR3 length is 14 residues. Per germline, CDR1 SGHVS and CDR2 FNYEAQ. The full variable domain, its missing parts supplied by reference TRBV7-6 and TRBJ2-1, is GAGVSQSPRYKVTKRGQDVALRCDPISGHVSLYWYRQALGQGPEFLTYFNYEAQQDKSGLPNDRFSAERPEGSISTLTIQRTEQRDSAMYRCASSSWDSSNEQFFGPGTRLTVL.

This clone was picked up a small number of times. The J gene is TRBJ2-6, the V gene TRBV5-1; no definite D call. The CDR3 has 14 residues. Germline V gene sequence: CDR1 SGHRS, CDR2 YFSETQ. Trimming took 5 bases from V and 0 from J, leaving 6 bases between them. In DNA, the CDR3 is TGCGCCAGCAGTATGGACTCTGGGGCCAACGTCCTGACTTTC. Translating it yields CASSMDSGANVLTF.

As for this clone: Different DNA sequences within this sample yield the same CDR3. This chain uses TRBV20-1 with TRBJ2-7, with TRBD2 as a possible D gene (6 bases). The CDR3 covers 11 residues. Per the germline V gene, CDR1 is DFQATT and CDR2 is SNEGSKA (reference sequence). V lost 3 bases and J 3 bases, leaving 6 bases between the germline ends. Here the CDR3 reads CSARRGYEQYV. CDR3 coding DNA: TGCAGTGCTAGGCGGGGCTACGAGCAGTACGTC.

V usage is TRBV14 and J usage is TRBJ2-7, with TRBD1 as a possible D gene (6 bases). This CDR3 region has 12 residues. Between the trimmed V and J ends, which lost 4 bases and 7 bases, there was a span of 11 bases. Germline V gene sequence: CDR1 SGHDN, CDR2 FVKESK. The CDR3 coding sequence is TGTGCCAGCAGCCTCTCCGGGACAGAGCAGTACTTC. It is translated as CASSLSGTEQYF.

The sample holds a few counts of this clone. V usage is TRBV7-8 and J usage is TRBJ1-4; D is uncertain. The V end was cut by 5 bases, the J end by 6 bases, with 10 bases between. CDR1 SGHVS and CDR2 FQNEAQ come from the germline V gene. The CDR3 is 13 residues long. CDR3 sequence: CASSVGKYEKLFF. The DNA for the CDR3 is TGTGCCAGCAGCGTCGGGAAGTATGAAAAACTGTTTTTT.

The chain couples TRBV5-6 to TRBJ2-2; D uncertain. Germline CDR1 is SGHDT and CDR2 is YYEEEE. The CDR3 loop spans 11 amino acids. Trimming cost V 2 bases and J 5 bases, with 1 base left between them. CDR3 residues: CASSFTGELFF. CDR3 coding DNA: TGTGCCAGCAGCTTTACCGGGGAGCTGTTTTTT. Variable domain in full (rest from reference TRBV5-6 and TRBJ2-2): DAGVTQSPTHLIKTRGQQVTLRCSPKSGHDTVSWYQQALGQGPQFIFQYYEEEERQRGNFPDRFSGHQFPNYSSELNVNALLLGDSALYLCASSFTGELFFGEGSRLTVL.

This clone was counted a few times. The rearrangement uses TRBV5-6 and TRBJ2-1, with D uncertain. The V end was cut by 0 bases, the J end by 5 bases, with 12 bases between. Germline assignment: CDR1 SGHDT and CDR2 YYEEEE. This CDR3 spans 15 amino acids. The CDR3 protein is CASSLAVGRHNEQFF. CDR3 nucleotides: TGTGCCAGCAGCTTGGCCGTAGGCCGCCACAATGAGCAGTTCTTC. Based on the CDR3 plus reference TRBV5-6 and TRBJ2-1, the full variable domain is DAGVTQSPTHLIKTRGQQVTLRCSPKSGHDTVSWYQQALGQGPQFIFQYYEEEERQRGNFPDRFSGHQFPNYSSELNVNALLLGDSALYLCASSLAVGRHNEQFFGPGTRLTVL.

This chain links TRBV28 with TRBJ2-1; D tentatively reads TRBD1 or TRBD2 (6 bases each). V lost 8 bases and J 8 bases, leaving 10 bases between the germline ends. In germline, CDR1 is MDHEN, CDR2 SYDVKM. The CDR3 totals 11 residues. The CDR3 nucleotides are TGTGCCAGCGGGGGGCACGATGAGCAGTTCTTC. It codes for CASGGHDEQFF.

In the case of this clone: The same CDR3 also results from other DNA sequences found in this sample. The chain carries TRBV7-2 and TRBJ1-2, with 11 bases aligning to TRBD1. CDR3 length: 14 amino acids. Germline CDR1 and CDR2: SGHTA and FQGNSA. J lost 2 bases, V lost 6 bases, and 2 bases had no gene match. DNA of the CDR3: TGTGCCAGCAGTCGGACAGGGGGCAACTATGGCTACACCTTC. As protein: CASSRTGGNYGYTF. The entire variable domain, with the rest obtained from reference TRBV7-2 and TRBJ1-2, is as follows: GAGVSQSPSNKVTEKGKDVELRCDPISGHTALYWYRQSLGQGLEFLIYFQGNSAPDKSGLPSDRFSAERTGGSVSTLTIQRTQQEDSAVYLCASSRTGGNYGYTFGSGTRLTVV.

Here the CDR3 DNA reads TGTGCCAGCAGACATGGGACTAGCGGGGGCACAGATACGCAGTATTTT. Its protein is CASRHGTSGGTDTQYF. The chain couples TRBV7-6 to TRBJ2-3; TRBD2 aligns across 13 bases. CDR3 size: 16 residues. Germline assignment: CDR1 SGHVS and CDR2 FNYEAQ. After removal of 6 bases from V and 1 base from J, the junction contained 4 bases not matched to a gene. Drawing the rest from reference TRBV7-6 and TRBJ2-3, the complete variable domain is GAGVSQSPRYKVTKRGQDVALRCDPISGHVSLYWYRQALGQGPEFLTYFNYEAQQDKSGLPNDRFSAERPEGSISTLTIQRTEQRDSAMYRCASRHGTSGGTDTQYFGPGTRLTVL.

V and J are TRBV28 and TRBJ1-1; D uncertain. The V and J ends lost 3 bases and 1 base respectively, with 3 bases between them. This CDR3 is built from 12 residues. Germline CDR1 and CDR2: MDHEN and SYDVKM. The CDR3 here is CASSLRNTEAFF. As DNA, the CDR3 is TGTGCCAGCAGTTTGAGGAACACTGAAGCTTTCTTT.

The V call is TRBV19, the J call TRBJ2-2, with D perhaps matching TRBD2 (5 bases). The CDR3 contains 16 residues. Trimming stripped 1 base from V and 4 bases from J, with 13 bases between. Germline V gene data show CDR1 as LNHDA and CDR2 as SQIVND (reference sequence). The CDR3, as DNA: TGTGCCAGTAGTATAGTTGGGCCAGGAGGCACCGGGGAGCTGTTTTTT. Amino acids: CASSIVGPGGTGELFF.

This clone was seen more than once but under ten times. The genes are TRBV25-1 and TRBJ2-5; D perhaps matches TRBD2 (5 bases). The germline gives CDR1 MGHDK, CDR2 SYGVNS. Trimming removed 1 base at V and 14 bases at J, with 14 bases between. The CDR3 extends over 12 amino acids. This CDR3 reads CASSELGEYQYF. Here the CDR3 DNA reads TGTGCCAGCAGTGAATTGGGAGAATACCAATACTTC.